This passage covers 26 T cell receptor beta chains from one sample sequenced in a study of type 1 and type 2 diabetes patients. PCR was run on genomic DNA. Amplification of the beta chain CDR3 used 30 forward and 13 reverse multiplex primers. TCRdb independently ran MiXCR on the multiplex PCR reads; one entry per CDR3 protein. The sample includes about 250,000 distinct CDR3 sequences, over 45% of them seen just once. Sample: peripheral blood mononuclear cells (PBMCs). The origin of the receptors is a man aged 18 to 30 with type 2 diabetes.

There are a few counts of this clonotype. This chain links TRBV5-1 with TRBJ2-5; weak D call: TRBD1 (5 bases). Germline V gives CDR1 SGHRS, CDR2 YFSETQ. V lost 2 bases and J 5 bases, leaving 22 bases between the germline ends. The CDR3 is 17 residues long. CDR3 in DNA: TGCGCCAGCAGCTTAGAACCCAGGGTCCTTCGGATGGAGACCCAGTACTTC. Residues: CASSLEPRVLRMETQYF.

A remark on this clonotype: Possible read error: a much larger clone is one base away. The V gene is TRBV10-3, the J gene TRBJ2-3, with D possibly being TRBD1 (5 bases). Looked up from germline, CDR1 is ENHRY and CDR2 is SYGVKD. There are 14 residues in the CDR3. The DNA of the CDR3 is TGTGCCACCAGTGAGAGGACACGCACAGATACGCAGTATTTT. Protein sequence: CATSERTRTDTQYF.

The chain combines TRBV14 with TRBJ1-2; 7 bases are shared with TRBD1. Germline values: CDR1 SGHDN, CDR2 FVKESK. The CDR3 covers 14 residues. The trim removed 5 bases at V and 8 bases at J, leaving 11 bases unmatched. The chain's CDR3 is CASSANRGRKGYTF. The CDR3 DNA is TGTGCCAGCAGCGCAAACAGGGGCAGAAAGGGCTACACCTTC.

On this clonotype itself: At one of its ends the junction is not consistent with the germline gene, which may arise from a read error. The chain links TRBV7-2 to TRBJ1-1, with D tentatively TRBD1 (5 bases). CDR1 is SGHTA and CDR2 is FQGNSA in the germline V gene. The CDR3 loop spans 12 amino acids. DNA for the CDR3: TGTGCCAGCAGCTCGACAGTCGCTGAAGCTCTCTTT. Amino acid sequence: CASSSTVAEALF.

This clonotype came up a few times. The CDR3 loop reads CASSLMGGGGTEAFF. The CDR3 coding sequence is TGTGCCAGCAGTTTAATGGGGGGAGGGGGGACTGAAGCTTTCTTT. The chain employs TRBV12-3 or TRBV12-4 and TRBJ1-1; maybe TRBD1 (6 bases). V lost 2 bases and J lost 5, with 15 bases in between. The CDR3 runs to 15 residues.

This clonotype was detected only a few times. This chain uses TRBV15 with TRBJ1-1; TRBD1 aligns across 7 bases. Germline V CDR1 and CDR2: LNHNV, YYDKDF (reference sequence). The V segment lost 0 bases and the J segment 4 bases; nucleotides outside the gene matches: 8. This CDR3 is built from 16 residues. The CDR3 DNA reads TGTGCCACCAGCAGAGAAAAAGGGGGCCTGGGCACTGAAGCTTTCTTT. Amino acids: CATSREKGGLGTEAFF.

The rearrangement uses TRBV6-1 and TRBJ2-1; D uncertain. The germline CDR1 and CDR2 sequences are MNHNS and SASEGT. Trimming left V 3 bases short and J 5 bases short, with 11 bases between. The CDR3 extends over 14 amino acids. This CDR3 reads CASSDIQTNNEQFF. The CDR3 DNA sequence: TGTGCCAGCAGTGATATTCAGACAAACAATGAGCAGTTCTTC.

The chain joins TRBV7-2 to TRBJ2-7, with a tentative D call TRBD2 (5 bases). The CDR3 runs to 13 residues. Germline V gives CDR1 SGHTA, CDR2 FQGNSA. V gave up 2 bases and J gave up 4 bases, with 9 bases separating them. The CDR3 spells CASSLSGVYEQYF. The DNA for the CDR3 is TGTGCCAGCAGCTTATCCGGGGTGTACGAGCAGTACTTC. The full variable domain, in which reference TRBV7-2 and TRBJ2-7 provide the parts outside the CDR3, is GAGVSQSPSNKVTEKGKDVELRCDPISGHTALYWYRQSLGQGLEFLIYFQGNSAPDKSGLPSDRFSAERTGGSVSTLTIQRTQQEDSAVYLCASSLSGVYEQYFGPGTRLTVT.

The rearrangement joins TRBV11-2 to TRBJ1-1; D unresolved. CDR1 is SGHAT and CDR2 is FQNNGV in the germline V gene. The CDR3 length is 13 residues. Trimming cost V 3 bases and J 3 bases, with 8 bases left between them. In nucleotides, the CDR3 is TGTGCCAGCAGCTTTACGGTTGACACTGAAGCTTTCTTT. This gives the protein CASSFTVDTEAFF.

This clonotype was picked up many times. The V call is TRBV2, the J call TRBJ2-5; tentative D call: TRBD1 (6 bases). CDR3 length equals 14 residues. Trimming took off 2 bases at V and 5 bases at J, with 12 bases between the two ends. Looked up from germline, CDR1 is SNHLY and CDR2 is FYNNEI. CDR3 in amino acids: CASSELRGSETQYF. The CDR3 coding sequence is TGTGCCAGCAGTGAACTCAGGGGATCGGAGACCCAGTACTTC.

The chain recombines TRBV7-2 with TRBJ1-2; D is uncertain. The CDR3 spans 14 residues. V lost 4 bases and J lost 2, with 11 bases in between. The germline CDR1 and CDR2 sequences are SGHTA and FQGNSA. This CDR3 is CASSWEEGNYGYTF. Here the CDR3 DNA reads TGTGCCAGCAGCTGGGAGGAGGGAAACTATGGCTACACCTTC.

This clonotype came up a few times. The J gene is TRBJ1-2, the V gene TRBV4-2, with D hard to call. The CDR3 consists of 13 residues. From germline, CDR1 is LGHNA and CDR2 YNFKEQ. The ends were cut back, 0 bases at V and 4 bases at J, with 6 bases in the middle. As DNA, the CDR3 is TGTGCCAGCAGCCAAGAGGGGAGCTATGGCTACACCTTC. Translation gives CASSQEGSYGYTF.

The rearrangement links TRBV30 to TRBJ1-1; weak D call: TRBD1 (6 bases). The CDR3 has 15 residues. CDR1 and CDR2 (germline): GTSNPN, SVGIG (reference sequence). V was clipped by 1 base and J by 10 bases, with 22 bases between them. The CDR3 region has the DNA TGTGCCTGGAGTGGGGGGGGCGCTCCCGCCCGAGGAGCTTTCTTT. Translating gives CAWSGGGAPARGAFF.

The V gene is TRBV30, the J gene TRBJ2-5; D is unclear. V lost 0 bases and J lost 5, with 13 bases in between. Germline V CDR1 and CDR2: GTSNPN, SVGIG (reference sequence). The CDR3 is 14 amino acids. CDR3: CAWSVDNAAETQYF. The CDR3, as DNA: TGTGCCTGGAGTGTAGACAACGCCGCGGAGACCCAGTACTTC.

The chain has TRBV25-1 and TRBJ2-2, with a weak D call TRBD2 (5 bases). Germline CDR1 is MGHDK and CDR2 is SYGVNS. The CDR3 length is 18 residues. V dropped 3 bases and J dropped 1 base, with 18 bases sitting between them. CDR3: CASSESRNRRLNTGELFF. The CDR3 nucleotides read TGTGCCAGCAGTGAGTCCCGAAACCGGAGGCTGAACACCGGGGAGCTGTTTTTT.

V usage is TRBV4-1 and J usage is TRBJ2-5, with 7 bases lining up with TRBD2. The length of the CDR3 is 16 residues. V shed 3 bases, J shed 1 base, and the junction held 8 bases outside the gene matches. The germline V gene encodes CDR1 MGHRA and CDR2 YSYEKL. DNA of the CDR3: TGCGCCAGCAGCCACCCTAGCGGAGATACCCAAGAGACCCAGTACTTC. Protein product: CASSHPSGDTQETQYF.

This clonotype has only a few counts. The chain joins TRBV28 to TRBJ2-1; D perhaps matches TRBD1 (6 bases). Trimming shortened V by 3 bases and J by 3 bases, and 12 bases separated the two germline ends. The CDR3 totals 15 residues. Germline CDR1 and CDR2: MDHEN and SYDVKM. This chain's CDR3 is CASSLNRELYNEQFF. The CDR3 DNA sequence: TGTGCCAGCAGTTTGAACAGGGAGCTCTACAATGAGCAGTTCTTC. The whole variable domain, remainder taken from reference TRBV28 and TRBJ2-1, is DVKVTQSSRYLVKRTGEKVFLECVQDMDHENMFWYRQDPGLGLRLIYFSYDVKMKEKGDIPEGYSVSREKKERFSLILESASTNQTSMYLCASSLNRELYNEQFFGPGTRLTVL.

The CDR3: CASSADSYQPQHF. CDR3 nucleotide sequence: TGTGCCAGTAGCGCGGACAGTTATCAGCCCCAGCATTTT. V and J are TRBV19 and TRBJ1-5; D may be TRBD1 (6 bases). CDR3 length: 13 amino acids. The ends were cut back, 6 bases at V and 5 bases at J, with 11 bases in the middle. Per germline, CDR1 LNHDA and CDR2 SQIVND (reference sequence). The full variable domain, its missing parts supplied by reference TRBV19 and TRBJ1-5, is DGGITQSPKYLFRKEGQNVTLSCEQNLNHDAMYWYRQDPGQGLRLIYYSQIVNDFQKGDIAEGYSVSREKKESFPLTVTSAQKNPTAFYLCASSADSYQPQHFGDGTRLSIL.

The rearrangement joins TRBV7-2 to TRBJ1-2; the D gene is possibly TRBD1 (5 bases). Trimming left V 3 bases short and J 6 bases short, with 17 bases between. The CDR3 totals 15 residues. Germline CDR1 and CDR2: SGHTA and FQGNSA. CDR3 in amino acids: CASSFDFSGTDGYTF. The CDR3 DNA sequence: TGTGCCAGCAGCTTCGATTTCAGCGGGACGGATGGCTACACCTTC.

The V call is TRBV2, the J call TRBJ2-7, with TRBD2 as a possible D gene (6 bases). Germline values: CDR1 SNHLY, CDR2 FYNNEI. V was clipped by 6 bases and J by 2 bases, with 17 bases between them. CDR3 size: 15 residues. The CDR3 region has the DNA TGTGCCAGCAGCTTAGCTAGCAGGGAGGCCTACGAGCAGTACTTC. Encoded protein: CASSLASREAYEQYF.

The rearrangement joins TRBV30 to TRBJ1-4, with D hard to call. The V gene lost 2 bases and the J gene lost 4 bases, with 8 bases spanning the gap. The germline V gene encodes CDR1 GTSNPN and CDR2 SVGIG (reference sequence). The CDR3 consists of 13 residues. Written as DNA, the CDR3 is TGTGCCTGGAGTTACGGGTTTAATGAAAAACTGTTTTTT. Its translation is CAWSYGFNEKLFF.

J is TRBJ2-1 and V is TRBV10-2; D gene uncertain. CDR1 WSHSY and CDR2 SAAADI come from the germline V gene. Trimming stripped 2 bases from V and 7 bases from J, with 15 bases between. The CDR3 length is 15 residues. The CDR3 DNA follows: TGCGCCAGCAGTGAGCTAAAGACGGGTCCTAATGAGCAGTTCTTC. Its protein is CASSELKTGPNEQFF.

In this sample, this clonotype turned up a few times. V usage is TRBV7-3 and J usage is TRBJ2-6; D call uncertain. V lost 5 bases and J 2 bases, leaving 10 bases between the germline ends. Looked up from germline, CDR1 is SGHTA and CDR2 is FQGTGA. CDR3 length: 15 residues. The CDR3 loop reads CASSPEPTGANVLTF. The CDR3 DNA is TGTGCCAGCAGCCCCGAGCCTACTGGGGCCAACGTCCTGACTTTC.

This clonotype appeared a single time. The CDR3: CASSSGLGAYNEQFF. CDR3 coding DNA: TGTGCCAGCAGTTCCGGACTAGGCGCCTACAATGAGCAGTTCTTC. The chain has TRBV7-2 and TRBJ2-1; TRBD2 matches 7 bases. This CDR3 is 15 amino acids long. J was trimmed by 2 bases and V by 6 bases; bases with no gene match: 7. The germline V gene encodes CDR1 SGHTA and CDR2 FQGNSA.

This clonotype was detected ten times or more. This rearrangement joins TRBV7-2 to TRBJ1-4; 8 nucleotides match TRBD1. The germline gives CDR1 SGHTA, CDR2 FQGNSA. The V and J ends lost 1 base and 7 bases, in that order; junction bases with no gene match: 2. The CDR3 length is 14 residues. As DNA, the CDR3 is TGTGCCAGCAGCTTAGGGACAGGGTTTGAAAAACTGTTTTTT. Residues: CASSLGTGFEKLFF.

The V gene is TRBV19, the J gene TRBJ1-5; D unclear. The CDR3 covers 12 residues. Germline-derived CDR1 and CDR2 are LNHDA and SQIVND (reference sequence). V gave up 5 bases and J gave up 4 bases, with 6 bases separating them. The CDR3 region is CASSFRNQPQHF. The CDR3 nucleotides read TGTGCCAGTAGTTTCCGAAATCAGCCCCAGCATTTT.